A selection of T cell receptor beta chains follows, all from one sample in a study of blood T cells in healthy people across ages. TCRdb reprocessed the 5' RACE reads via MiXCR and lists one record per CDR3 protein. Found here are about 720,000 distinct CDR3 sequences, 25% of them singletons; the top ten hold 3.7%. These data were also reused for a study on T cells of mothers and their children.

Sequencing was performed on blood. The origin of the receptors is a boy between 5 and 17 years old in good health. The CDR3 runs from the conserved cysteine through the conserved F or W. Fields, in order: V gene, CDR3 length, CDR3 protein.

TRBV25-1	16	CASSDGDGGALETQYF
TRBV5-6	15	CASSLASKYNEKLFF
TRBV4-1	16	CASSQDRVGSSHEQYF
TRBV6-5	13	CASSYGAGAEAFF
TRBV6-6	17	CASRPPTGTYSNQPQHF
TRBV12-3/TRBV12-4	14	CASRSQGTASEQYF
TRBV2	14	CASSGDEYQSEQYF
TRBV7-8	11	CASSLGIEQFF
TRBV12-3/TRBV12-4	15	CASSSGGASTGELFF
TRBV27	16	CASSSHPTGVLKTQYF
TRBV20-1	13	CSASDRFTYEQYF
TRBV29-1	16	CSVDRQDILSYNEQFF
TRBV2	15	CASSYRRASYNEQFF
TRBV12-3/TRBV12-4	15	CASSSSGGRGGGYTF
TRBV14	15	CASSLQGLNTGELFF
TRBV7-2	13	CASSLSSLETQYF
TRBV6-1	14	CASSDLAGIYEQYF
TRBV12-3/TRBV12-4	18	CASSFGGFRGPVADTQYF
TRBV7-9	15	CASSFSRSNTGELFF
TRBV12-3/TRBV12-4	13	CASSPGQGANRNF
TRBV10-3	16	CAISPLRGGIYNEQFF
TRBV2	11	CASSDRAEAFF
TRBV7-9	12	CASSYSEEGQDF
TRBV20-1	14	CSAQHRDRGETQYF
TRBV5-1	16	CASSYRGDEPYNEQFF
TRBV28	15	CASSLGLLRTDTQYF
TRBV27	14	CASSSELAPGELFF
TRBV6-2/TRBV6-3	15	CASTRESSGANVLTF
TRBV18	20	CASSPLVLPGQAVINYGYTF
TRBV2	12	CASSGNNYGYTF
TRBV7-9	16	CASSPPWGESYNEQFF
TRBV12-3/TRBV12-4	12	CASSVMGDEQFF
TRBV5-5	15	CASSLLGLLTYEQYF
TRBV27	13	CATKRGVGEKLFF
TRBV6-2/TRBV6-3	17	CASKIKGGASGKETLYF
TRBV27	15	CASRAVGGSYNEQFF
TRBV27	12	CASSLTSDEQFF
TRBV12-3/TRBV12-4	12	CASSPLDYGYTF
TRBV29-1	12	CSGGGGPYEQYF
TRBV10-3	18	CAISESPPSGAGYNEQFF
TRBV7-2	15	CASSSFRTSPGEQYF
TRBV5-1	15	CASSGGTSGGYEQFF
TRBV6-2/TRBV6-3	14	CASRRDSSTDTQYF
TRBV27	15	CATKTGQASSYEQYF
TRBV27	15	CASSLGWAVNTEAFF
TRBV28	15	CASSSPAGGFHEQYF
TRBV7-9	16	CASSPKGGPSYYEQFF
TRBV20-1	15	CSASAGTGAYNEQFF